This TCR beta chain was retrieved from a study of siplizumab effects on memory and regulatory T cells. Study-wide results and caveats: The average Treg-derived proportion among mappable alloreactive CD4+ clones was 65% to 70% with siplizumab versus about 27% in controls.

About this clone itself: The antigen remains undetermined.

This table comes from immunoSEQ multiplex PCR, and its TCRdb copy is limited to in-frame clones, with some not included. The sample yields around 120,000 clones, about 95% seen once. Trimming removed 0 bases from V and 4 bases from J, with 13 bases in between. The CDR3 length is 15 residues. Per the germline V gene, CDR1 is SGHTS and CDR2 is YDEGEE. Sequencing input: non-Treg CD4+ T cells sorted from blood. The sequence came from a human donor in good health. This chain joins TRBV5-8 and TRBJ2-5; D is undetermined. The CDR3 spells CASSLARSWAETQYF. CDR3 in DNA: TGTGCCAGCAGCTTGGCACGGAGCTGGGCAGAGACCCAGTACTTC.